A selection of T cell receptor beta chains follows, all from one sample in a study of shared clonotypes between healthy human individuals. Some clones are missing from TCRdb's copy, which holds only in-frame ones; the method was immunoSEQ multiplex PCR. The sample contains some 2.3 million clones, 85% to 95% of which appear only once. Sequencing was performed on naive CD4+ T cells from PBMCs. The receptors originated from a man aged 18 to 30 in good health. Some clones in this sample may be carry-over from other donors' samples. Each CDR3 is given with its conserved first and last residue. The D gene is left open where the match is weak. Size tells how often a clone was seen (once, few, many) or the class of an expanded clone, and some rows leave it out.

TRBV5-4,NA,NA,TRBJ2-1,TGTGCCAGCAGCTTAGGCCCAGCCTCCTACAATGAGCAGTTCTTC,CASSLGPASYNEQFF
TRBV5-1,NA,TRBD2,TRBJ2-2,TGCGCCAGCAGCTTGGGACTAGCGGTTCTCACCGGGGAGCTGTTTTTT,CASSLGLAVLTGELFF
TRBV18,NA,NA,TRBJ2-3,TGTGCCAGCTCACCTGCTGTCACAGATACGCAGTATTTT,CASSPAVTDTQYF
TRBV11-3,NA,TRBD2,TRBJ2-7,TGTGCCAGCAGCTCGGGACTAGCGCTTGCCTACGAGCAGTACTTC,CASSSGLALAYEQYF
TRBV4-3,NA,NA,TRBJ2-1,TGCGCCAGCAGCGTTGGGCAGAATATCAATGAGCAGTTCTTC,CASSVGQNINEQFF
TRBV6-1,NA,NA,TRBJ2-7,TGTGCCAGCACTAGACAGTCTGGGACCTACGAGCAGTACTTC,CASTRQSGTYEQYF
TRBV19,NA,TRBD2,TRBJ2-1,TGTGCCAGTAGTTTTAAAGCGGGGTACAATGAGCAGTTCTTC,CASSFKAGYNEQFF
TRBV7-9,NA,NA,TRBJ2-5,TGTGCCAGCAGCTTAGATCGCCCCTCGGGGGCCCAGTACTTC,CASSLDRPSGAQYF
TRBV28,NA,TRBD1,TRBJ1-3,TGTGCCACGGGGACAGGGGGTTTAGAAAACACCATATATTTT,CATGTGGLENTIYF
TRBV18,once,NA,TRBJ2-7,TGTGCCAGCTCACCAGGGACAACAAGCTACGAGCAGTACTTC,CASSPGTTSYEQYF
TRBV2,once,TRBD1,TRBJ2-1,TGTGCCAGCAGAGGACAGGGAATCGGCAATGAGCAGTTCTTC,CASRGQGIGNEQFF
TRBV4-2,NA,NA,TRBJ2-5,TGTGCCAGCAGCCAGTCAACTAGTGACGCGGAGACCCAGTACTTC,CASSQSTSDAETQYF
TRBV11-3,NA,NA,TRBJ2-2,TGTGCCAGCAGCAAAGCGGCGTGGCAGGAAGCGAACACCGGGGAGCTGTTTTTT,CASSKAAWQEANTGELFF
TRBV28,NA,TRBD1,TRBJ2-7,TGTGCCAGCGTAGACAGGGGTGCCTACGAGCAGTACTTC,CASVDRGAYEQYF
TRBV11-2,once,NA,TRBJ2-7,TGTGCCAGCAGCTTAGTGTATAGTTTTTCTAGCTCCTACGAGCAGTACTTC,CASSLVYSFSSSYEQYF
TRBV5-1,NA,NA,TRBJ2-7,TGCGCCAGCAGCTTGGGGCGAGGTGGCGGAAACTACGAGCAGTACTTC,CASSLGRGGGNYEQYF
TRBV27,NA,NA,TRBJ2-2,TGTGCCAGCAGTCCCCAACAGAGAGGGTCCAACACCGGGGAGCTGTTTTTT,CASSPQQRGSNTGELFF
TRBV6-1,NA,NA,TRBJ1-1,TGTGCCAGCAGTGAATTGGGACGGGAGAACACTGAAGCTTTCTTT,CASSELGRENTEAFF
TRBV28,NA,NA,TRBJ2-3,TGTGCCAGCAGTACTGATAGGGGGGCAGATACGCAGTATTTT,CASSTDRGADTQYF
TRBV28,once,TRBD2,TRBJ2-7,TGTGCCAGCAGTTTATTGCGGGAGGGCCCTTACGAGCAGTACTTC,CASSLLREGPYEQYF
TRBV11-3,NA,NA,TRBJ2-3,TGTGCCAGCAGCTTAGCTGGACCTCTGGATACGCAGTATTTT,CASSLAGPLDTQYF
TRBV7-8,NA,NA,TRBJ2-5,TGTGCCAGCAGCCGGGGACCCCAAGAGACCCAGTACTTC,CASSRGPQETQYF
TRBV19,NA,TRBD2,TRBJ2-1,TGTGCCAGTAGTATTTCGTGGACTAGCCCCGGTGAGCAGTTCTTC,CASSISWTSPGEQFF
TRBV18,NA,NA,TRBJ1-2,TGTGCCAGCTCACCGGAGGGGGTTAACTATGGCTACACCTTC,CASSPEGVNYGYTF